The clone carrying this TCR beta chain has only one observation. The antigen is unknown. This specimen belongs to a study of T cell responses to AZD1222 COVID-19 vaccine. Whole-study findings and limits: Among spike-specific TCRs, nearly half reportedly target unmutated variant regions.

V shed 8 bases and J shed 1 base, with 6 bases lying between them. The V gene's germline CDR1 is SNHLY and CDR2 FYNNEI. CDR3 length equals 11 residues. Sequencing used immunoSEQ multiplex PCR; TCRdb keeps in-frame clones, though not all of them. The data hold 75,000 to 85,000 clones, with about nine tenths observed a single time. This TCR was sampled from an adult in good health. The J gene is TRBJ2-7, the V gene TRBV2, with TRBD2 as a possible D gene (6 bases). This material consisted of peripheral blood, taken on day 0 of AZD1222 vaccination. The CDR3 DNA sequence: TGTGCCAGCCGGGAGTCCTACGAGCAGTACTTC. Translation: CASRESYEQYF.